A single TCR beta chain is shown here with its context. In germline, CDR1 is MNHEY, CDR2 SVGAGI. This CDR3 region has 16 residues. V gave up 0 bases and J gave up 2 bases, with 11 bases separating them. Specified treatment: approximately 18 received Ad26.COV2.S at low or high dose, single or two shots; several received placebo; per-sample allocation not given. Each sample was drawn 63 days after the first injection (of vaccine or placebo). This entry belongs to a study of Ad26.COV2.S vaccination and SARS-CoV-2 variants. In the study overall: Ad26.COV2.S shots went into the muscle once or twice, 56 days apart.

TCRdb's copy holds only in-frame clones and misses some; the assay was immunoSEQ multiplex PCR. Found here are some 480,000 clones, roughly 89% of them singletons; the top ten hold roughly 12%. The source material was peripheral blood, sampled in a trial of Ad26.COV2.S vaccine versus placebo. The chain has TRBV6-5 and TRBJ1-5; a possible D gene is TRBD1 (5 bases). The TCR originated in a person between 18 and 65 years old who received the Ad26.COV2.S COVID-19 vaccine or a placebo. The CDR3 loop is CASSYSGGGGNQPQHF. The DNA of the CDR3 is TGTGCCAGCAGTTACTCGGGGGGTGGGGGCAATCAGCCCCAGCATTTT.